This T cell receptor (beta chain) was identified during a study of Graves' ophthalmopathy and Graves' hyperthyroidism. General study results and limits: Blood was where most expanded thyroid clonotypes above 0.001 frequency also turned up.

For repertoire sequencing, the TCR beta CDR3 regions were amplified from RNA transcripts. After a first-round RT-PCR with HTBI primers, a second-round multiplex PCR was run. From the multiplex PCR reads, TCRdb called clonotypes with MiXCR, one entry per CDR3 protein. In the table there are about 400,000 distinct CDR3 sequences, about 17% of which are singletons. A note on this clonotype: Its target is not known.

CDR3 size: 14 residues. Deletions cut 6 bases from V and 1 base from J, with 11 bases between. The germline V gene has CDR1 MNHNS and CDR2 SASEGT. V gene TRBV6-1 combines with J gene TRBJ2-3, with D perhaps TRBD1 (5 bases). This TCR derives from a woman aged 18-29 years with Graves' ophthalmopathy. The specimen sequenced was peripheral blood. In DNA, the CDR3 is TGTGCCAGCAGCCCTGGACAAGGCACAGATACGCAGTATTTT. It translates to CASSPGQGTDTQYF.